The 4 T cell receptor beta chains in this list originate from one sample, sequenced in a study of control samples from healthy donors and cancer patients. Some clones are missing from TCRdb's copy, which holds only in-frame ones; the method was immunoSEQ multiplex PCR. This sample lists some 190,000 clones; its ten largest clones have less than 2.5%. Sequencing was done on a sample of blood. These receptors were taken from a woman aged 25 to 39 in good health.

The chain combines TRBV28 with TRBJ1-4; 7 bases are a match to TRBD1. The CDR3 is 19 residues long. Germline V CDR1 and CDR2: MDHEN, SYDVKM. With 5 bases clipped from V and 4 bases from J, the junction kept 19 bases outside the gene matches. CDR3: CASSTPSGTAQVGNEKLFF. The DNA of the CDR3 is TGTGCCAGCAGTACCCCCAGCGGGACAGCTCAAGTGGGTAATGAAAAACTGTTTTTT.

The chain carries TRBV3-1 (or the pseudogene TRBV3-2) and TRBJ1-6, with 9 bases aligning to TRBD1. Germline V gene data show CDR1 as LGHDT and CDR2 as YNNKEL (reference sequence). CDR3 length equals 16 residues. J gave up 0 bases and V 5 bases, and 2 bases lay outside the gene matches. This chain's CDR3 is CASSKTGGSYNSPLHF. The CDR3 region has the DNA TGTGCCAGCAGCAAGACAGGGGGCTCCTATAATTCACCCCTCCACTTT.

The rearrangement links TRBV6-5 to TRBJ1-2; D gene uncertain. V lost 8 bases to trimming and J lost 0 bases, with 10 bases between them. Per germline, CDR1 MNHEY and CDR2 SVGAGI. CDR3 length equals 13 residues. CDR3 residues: CASGLGANYGYTF. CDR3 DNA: TGTGCCAGCGGACTTGGGGCTAACTATGGCTACACCTTC.

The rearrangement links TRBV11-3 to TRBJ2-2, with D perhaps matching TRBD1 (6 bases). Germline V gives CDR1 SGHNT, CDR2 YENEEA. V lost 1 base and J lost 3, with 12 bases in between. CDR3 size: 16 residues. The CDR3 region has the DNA TGTGCCAGCAGCTTAGTAAACAGGGTCGACACCGGGGAGCTGTTTTTT. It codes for CASSLVNRVDTGELFF. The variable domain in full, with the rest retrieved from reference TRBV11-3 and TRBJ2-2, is EAGVVQSPRYKIIEKKQPVAFWCNPISGHNTLYWYLQNLGQGPELLIRYENEEAVDDSQLPKDRFSAERLKGVDSTLKIQPAELGDSAVYLCASSLVNRVDTGELFFGEGSRLTVL.